This T cell receptor (beta chain) originates from a study of somatic mutations in cytotoxic T cells in rheumatoid arthritis. Trimming stripped 6 bases from V and 3 bases from J, with 18 bases between. CDR3 length: 15 residues. Per germline, CDR1 MNHNS and CDR2 SASEGT. Method: immunoSEQ multiplex PCR; TCRdb's copy keeps in-frame clones and lacks some. Among 15,000 to 20,000 clones listed, 82% were seen once. Study-level findings and limits: Patients with rheumatoid arthritis did not differ significantly from age-matched healthy controls in CD8+ T-cell clonality.

Of note for this clone: Its target is not known.

The clonotype was recovered from a woman in her fifties or sixties in good health. The genes are TRBV6-1 and TRBJ2-7, with D possibly being TRBD1 (6 bases). Sequences were obtained from CD8+ T cells sorted from blood. The CDR3 protein is CASSTSGVRDYEQYF. CDR3 DNA sequence: TGTGCCAGCAGCACTTCAGGGGTGAGAGACTACGAGCAGTACTTC.